This section outlines one T cell receptor (beta chain) sequence together with its context. Its antigen is unknown. The data stem from a study of T cell clonotyping in hematopoietic cell transplantation. Broader study findings: Cells were unsorted, so CD4 and CD8 contributions were not separated.

There are 15 residues in the CDR3. The V and J ends lost 1 base and 3 bases, in that order; junction bases with no gene match: 6. The germline V gene encodes CDR1 SGHTA and CDR2 FQGTGA. Time point defined: recipient sample about 28 days before transplant, after cytoreduction. Assay used: immunoSEQ multiplex PCR; TCRdb lists only in-frame clones, some missing. Found here are 15,000 to 20,000 clones, 60% to 85% of them singletons; the top ten hold 15% to 20%. The material sequenced was peripheral blood mononuclear cells, taken before stem cell transplant. The source is a man in his sixties with acute myeloid leukemia. Some clones in this sample may be carry-over from other donors' samples. This sequence joins TRBV7-3 and TRBJ2-7; TRBD2 matches 7 bases. The chain's CDR3 is CASSLIPLADYEQYF. The DNA of the CDR3 is TGTGCCAGCAGCTTAATCCCCCTAGCGGACTACGAGCAGTACTTC. Together with reference TRBV7-3 and TRBJ2-7, the CDR3 gives the full variable domain: GAGVSQTPSNKVTEKGKYVELRCDPISGHTALYWYRQSLGQGPEFLIYFQGTGAADDSGLPNDRFFAVRPEGSVSTLKIQRTERGDSAVYLCASSLIPLADYEQYFGPGTRLTVT.